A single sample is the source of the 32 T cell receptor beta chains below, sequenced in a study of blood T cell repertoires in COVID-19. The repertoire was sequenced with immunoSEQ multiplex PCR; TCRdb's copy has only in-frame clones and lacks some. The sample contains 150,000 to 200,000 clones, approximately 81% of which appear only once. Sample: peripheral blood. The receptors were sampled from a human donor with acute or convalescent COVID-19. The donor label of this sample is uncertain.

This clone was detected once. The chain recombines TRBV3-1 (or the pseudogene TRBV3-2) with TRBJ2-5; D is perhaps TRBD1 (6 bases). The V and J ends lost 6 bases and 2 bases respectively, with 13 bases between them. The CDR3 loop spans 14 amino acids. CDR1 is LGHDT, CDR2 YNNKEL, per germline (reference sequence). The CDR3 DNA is TGTGCCAGCAGGCGTTGGGACAATCAAGAGACCCAGTACTTC. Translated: CASRRWDNQETQYF.

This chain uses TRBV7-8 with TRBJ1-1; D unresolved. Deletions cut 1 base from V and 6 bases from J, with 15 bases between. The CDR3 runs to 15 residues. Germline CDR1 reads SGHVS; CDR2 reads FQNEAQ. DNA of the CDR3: TGTGCCAGCAGCTTAGGAGGCAATCTGGCCTCTGAAGCTTTCTTT. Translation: CASSLGGNLASEAFF.

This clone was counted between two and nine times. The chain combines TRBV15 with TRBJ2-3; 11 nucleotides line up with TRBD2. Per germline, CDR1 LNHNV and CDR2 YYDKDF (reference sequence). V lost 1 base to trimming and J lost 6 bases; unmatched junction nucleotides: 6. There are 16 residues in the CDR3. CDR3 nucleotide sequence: TGTGCCACCAGCAGAGGCATACTAGCGGGGGAGGATACGCAGTATTTT. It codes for CATSRGILAGEDTQYF.

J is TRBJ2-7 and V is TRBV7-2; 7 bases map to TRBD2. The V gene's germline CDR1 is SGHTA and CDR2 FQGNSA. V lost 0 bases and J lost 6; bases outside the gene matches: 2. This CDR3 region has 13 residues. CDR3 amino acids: CASSLAGRAEQYF. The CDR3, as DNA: TGTGCCAGCAGCTTAGCGGGGAGGGCCGAGCAGTACTTC.

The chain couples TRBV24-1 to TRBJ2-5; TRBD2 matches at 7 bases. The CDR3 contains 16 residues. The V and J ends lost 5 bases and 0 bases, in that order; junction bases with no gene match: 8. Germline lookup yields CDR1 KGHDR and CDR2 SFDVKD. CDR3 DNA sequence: TGTGCCACCAGTGCCCCCGGAGCGGGGAACCAAGAGACCCAGTACTTC. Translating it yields CATSAPGAGNQETQYF.

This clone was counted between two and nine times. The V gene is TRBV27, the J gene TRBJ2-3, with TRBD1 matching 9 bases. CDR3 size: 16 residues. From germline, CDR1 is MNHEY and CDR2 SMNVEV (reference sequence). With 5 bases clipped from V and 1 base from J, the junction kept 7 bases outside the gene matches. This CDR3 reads CASSLQGARGTDTQYF. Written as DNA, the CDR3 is TGTGCCAGCAGTCTACAGGGGGCGCGAGGCACAGATACGCAGTATTTT.

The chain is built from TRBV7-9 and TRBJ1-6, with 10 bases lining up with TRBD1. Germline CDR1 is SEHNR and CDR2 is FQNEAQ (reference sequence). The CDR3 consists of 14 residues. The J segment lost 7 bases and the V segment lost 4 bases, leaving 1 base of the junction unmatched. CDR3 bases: TGTGCCAGCAGCTCGGGACAGGGGAATTCACCCCTCCACTTT. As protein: CASSSGQGNSPLHF.

The CDR3 sequence is CASSLGAYGNTIYF. The DNA for the CDR3 is TGCGCCAGCAGCTTGGGTGCGTACGGAAACACCATATATTTT. The chain has TRBV5-1 and TRBJ1-3; no definite D call. The CDR3 covers 14 residues. The V end lost 0 bases, the J end lost 4 bases, and 8 bases lay between the germline ends. Germline V gene data show CDR1 as SGHRS and CDR2 as YFSETQ.

CDR3 amino acids: CASTSTGHEQYF. For the CDR3, the DNA is TGTGCCAGCACCTCTACAGGGCACGAGCAGTACTTC. The genes are TRBV2 and TRBJ2-7; possible D gene TRBD1, 6 bases. Germline assignment: CDR1 SNHLY and CDR2 FYNNEI. The CDR3 length is 12 residues. Trimming left V 7 bases short and J 5 bases short, with 12 bases between. The full variable domain, rest sourced from reference TRBV2 and TRBJ2-7, is EPEVTQTPSHQVTQMGQEVILRCVPISNHLYFYWYRQILGQKVEFLVSFYNNEISEKSEIFDDQFSVERPDGSNFTLKIRSTKLEDSAMYFCASTSTGHEQYFGPGTRLTVT.

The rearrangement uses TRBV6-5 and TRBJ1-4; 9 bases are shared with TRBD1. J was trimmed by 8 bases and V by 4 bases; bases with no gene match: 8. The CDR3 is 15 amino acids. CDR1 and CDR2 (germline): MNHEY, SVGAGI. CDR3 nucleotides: TGTGCCAGCAGTTCTCCGGGACAGGGAGGGGAAAAACTGTTTTTT. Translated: CASSSPGQGGEKLFF.

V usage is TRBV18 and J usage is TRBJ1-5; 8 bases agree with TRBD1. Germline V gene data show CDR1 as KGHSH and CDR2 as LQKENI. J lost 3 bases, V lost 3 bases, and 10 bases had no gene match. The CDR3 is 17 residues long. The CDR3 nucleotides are TGTGCCAGCTCACCCCCCTTCAGGGGGCTGGTCAATCAGCCCCAGCATTTT. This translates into CASSPPFRGLVNQPQHF.

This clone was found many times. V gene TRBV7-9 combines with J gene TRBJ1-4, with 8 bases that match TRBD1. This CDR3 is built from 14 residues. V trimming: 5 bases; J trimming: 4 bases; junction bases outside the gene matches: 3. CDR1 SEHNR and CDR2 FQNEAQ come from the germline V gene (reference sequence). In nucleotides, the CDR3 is TGTGCCAGCAGCCCCGGACAGGGTAATGAAAAACTGTTTTTT. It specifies CASSPGQGNEKLFF.

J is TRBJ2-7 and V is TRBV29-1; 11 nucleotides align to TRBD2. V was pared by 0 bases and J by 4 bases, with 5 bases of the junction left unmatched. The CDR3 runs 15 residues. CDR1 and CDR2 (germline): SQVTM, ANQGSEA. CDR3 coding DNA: TGCAGCGTTGAAGAGTCTAGCGGGGGGCCGTACGAGCAGTACTTC. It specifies CSVEESSGGPYEQYF.

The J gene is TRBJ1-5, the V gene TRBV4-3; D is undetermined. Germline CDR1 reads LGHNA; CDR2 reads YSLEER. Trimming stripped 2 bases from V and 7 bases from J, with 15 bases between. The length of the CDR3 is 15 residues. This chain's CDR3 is CASSQRVRGRQPQHF. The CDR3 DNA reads TGCGCCAGCAGCCAACGAGTTCGTGGGAGGCAGCCCCAGCATTTT.

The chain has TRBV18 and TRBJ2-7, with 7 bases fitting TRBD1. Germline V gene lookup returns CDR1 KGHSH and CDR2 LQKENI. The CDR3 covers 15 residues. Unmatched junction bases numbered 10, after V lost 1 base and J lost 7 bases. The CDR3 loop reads CASSPQGQAPEEQYF. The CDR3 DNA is TGTGCCAGCTCACCACAAGGACAGGCCCCGGAGGAGCAGTACTTC.

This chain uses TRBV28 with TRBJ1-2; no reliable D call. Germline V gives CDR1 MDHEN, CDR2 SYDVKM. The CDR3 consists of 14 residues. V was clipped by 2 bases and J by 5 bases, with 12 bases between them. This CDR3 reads CASSLGHGQYGYTF. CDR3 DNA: TGTGCCAGCAGTTTAGGGCACGGCCAGTATGGCTACACCTTC.

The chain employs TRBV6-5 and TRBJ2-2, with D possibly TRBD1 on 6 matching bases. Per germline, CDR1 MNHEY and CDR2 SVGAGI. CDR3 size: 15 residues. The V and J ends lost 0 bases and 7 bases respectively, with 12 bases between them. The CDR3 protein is CASSYSIQGIGELFF. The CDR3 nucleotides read TGTGCCAGCAGTTACTCGATACAGGGTATCGGGGAGCTGTTTTTT.

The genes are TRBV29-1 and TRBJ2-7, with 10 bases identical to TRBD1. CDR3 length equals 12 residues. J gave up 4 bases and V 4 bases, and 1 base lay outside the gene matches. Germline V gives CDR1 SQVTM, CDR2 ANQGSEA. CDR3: CSVGTGGYEQYF. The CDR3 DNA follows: TGCAGCGTTGGGACAGGGGGGTACGAGCAGTACTTC.

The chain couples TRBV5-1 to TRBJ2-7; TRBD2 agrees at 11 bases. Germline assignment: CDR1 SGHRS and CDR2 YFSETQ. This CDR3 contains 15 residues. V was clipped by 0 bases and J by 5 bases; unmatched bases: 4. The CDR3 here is CASSLVLAGVNEQYF. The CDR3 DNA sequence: TGCGCCAGCAGCTTGGTACTAGCGGGGGTGAACGAGCAGTACTTC.

The CDR3 loop is CATRQTGAMNTEAFF. The CDR3 DNA reads as TGTGCCACCAGACAGACAGGGGCCATGAACACTGAAGCTTTCTTT. V and J are TRBV24-1 and TRBJ1-1; TRBD1 matches at 8 bases. Germline CDR1 KGHDR, CDR2 SFDVKD. The length of the CDR3 is 15 residues. V lost 7 bases to trimming and J lost 0 bases; unmatched junction nucleotides: 6.

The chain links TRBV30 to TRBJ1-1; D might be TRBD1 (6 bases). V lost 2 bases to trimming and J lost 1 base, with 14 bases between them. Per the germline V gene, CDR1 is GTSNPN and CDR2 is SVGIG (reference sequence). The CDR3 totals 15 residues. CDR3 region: CAWSPRGHWNTEAFF. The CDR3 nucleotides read TGTGCCTGGAGTCCTAGGGGACATTGGAACACTGAAGCTTTCTTT.

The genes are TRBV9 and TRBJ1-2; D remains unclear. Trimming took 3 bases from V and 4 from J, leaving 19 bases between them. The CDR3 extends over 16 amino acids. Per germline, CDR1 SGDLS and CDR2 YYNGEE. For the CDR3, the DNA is TGTGCCAGCAGCGCCAGTTCCGCGGGCTCCATCTATGGCTACACCTTC. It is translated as CASSASSAGSIYGYTF.

The CDR3 loop is CASKGTYNSPLHF. Here the CDR3 DNA reads TGTGCCAGCAAGGGGACATACAATTCACCCCTCCACTTT. The V gene is TRBV12-3 or TRBV12-4, the J gene TRBJ1-6; tentative D call: TRBD1 (6 bases). The CDR3 totals 13 residues. Trimming took off 7 bases at V and 7 bases at J, with 11 bases between the two ends.

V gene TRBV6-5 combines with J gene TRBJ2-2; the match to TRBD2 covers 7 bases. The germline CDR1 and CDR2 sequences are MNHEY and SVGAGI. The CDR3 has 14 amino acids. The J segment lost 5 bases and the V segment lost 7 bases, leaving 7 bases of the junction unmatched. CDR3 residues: CASTLKGGTGELFF. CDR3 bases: TGTGCCAGCACCCTCAAGGGAGGGACCGGGGAGCTGTTTTTT.

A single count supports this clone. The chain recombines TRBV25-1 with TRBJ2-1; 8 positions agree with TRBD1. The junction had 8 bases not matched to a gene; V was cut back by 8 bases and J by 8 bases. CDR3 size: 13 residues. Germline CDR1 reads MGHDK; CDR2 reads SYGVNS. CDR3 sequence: CASSGQGWDEQFF. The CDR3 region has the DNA TGTGCCAGCTCTGGACAGGGTTGGGATGAGCAGTTCTTC. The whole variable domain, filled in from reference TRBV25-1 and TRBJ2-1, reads EADIYQTPRYLVIGTGKKITLECSQTMGHDKMYWYQQDPGMELHLIHYSYGVNSTEKGDLSSESTVSRIRTEHFPLTLESARPSHTSQYLCASSGQGWDEQFFGPGTRLTVL.

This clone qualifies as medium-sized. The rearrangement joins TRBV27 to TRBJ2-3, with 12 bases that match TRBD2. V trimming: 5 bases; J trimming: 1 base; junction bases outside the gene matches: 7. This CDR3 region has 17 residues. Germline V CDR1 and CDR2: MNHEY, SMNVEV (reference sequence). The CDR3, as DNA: TGTGCCAGCAGTCCGACGACTAGCGGGGGTCGCACAGATACGCAGTATTTT. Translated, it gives CASSPTTSGGRTDTQYF.

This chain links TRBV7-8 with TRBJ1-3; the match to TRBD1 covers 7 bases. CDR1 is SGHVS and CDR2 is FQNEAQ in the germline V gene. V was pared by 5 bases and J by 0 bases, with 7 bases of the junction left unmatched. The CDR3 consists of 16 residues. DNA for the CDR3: TGTGCCAGCAGCCTGGGACAGTTCGGCTCTGGAAACACCATATATTTT. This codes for CASSLGQFGSGNTIYF.

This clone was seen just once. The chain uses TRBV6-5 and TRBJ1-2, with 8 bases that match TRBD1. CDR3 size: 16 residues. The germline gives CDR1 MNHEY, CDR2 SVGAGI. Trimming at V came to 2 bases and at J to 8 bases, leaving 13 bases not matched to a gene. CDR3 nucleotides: TGTGCCAGCAGTTACGGGGCGGGCAGGGGGCTAATGGGCTACACCTTC. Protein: CASSYGAGRGLMGYTF.

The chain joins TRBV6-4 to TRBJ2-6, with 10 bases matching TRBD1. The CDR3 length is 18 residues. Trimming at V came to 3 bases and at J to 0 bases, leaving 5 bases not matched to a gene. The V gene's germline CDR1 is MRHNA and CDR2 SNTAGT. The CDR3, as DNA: TGTGCCAGCAGTGAGGCGACAGGGGGCGCCTCTGGGGCCAACGTCCTGACTTTC. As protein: CASSEATGGASGANVLTF.

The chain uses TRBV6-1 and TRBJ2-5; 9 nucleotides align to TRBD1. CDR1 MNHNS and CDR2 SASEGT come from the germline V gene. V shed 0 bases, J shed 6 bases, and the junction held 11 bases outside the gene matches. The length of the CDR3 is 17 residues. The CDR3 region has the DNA TGTGCCAGCAGTGAAGCGCTTGGGACAGGGAGGATAAAGACCCAGTACTTC. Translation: CASSEALGTGRIKTQYF.

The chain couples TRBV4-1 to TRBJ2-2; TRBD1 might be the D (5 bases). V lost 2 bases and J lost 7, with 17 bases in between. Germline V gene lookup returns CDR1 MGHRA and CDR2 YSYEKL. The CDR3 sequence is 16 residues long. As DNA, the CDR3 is TGCGCCAGCAGCCAACAGGGAATTCAACGTGGCGGGGAGCTGTTTTTT. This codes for CASSQQGIQRGGELFF.

The CDR3 nucleotides read TGTGCCAGCACCGCGGGGTCTTTCTTCGCCGGCTACACCTTC. Translated: CASTAGSFFAGYTF. The chain combines TRBV3-1 (or the pseudogene TRBV3-2) with TRBJ1-2; D gene unclear. The CDR3 is made up of 14 amino acids. Germline V gene sequence: CDR1 LGHDT, CDR2 YNNKEL (reference sequence). V was pared by 7 bases and J by 8 bases, with 20 bases between.